The 9 T cell receptor beta chains in this list originate from one sample, sequenced in a study of cytotoxic CD8 clonotypes in ibrutinib-treated CLL. TCRdb keeps only in-frame clones here, not all; method: immunoSEQ multiplex PCR. The sample has 50,000 to 70,000 clones, 50% to 65% seen once; the top ten hold roughly a quarter. The sample in question was PBMCs, obtained at disease progression, from a patient treated with ibrutinib. These receptors were obtained from a human donor with chronic lymphocytic leukemia.

This chain joins TRBV9 and TRBJ2-2; no firm D call. Germline V gene data show CDR1 as SGDLS and CDR2 as YYNGEE. This CDR3 is 14 amino acids long. Trimming removed 0 bases at V and 6 bases at J, with 9 bases between. CDR3 bases: TGTGCCAGCAGCGTAGACGGCTGGTCCGGGGAGCTGTTTTTT. Its translation is CASSVDGWSGELFF.

The chain is built from TRBV7-2 and TRBJ2-5; either TRBD1 or TRBD2 may fit D (6 bases each). V lost 4 bases and J 5 bases, leaving 14 bases between the germline ends. This CDR3 comprises 14 residues. The germline V gene encodes CDR1 SGHTA and CDR2 FQGNSA. This CDR3 reads CASSSLGGRETQYF. CDR3 in DNA: TGTGCCAGCAGCTCGTTGGGGGGCAGGGAGACCCAGTACTTC.

This clone was picked up a small number of times. The V call is TRBV27, the J call TRBJ1-1; 10 bases align to TRBD1. V shed 11 bases and J 5 bases; nucleotides not matched to a gene: 5. CDR3 length: 12 residues. The germline CDR1 and CDR2 sequences are MNHEY and SMNVEV (reference sequence). CDR3 loop: CARGTGETEAFF. In nucleotides, the CDR3 is TGTGCCCGCGGGACAGGGGAGACTGAAGCTTTCTTT.

This chain uses TRBV7-8 with TRBJ2-7, with 7 bases matching TRBD1. There are 15 residues in the CDR3. Trimming at V came to 4 bases and at J to 2 bases, leaving 8 bases not matched to a gene. Germline V lookup: CDR1 SGHVS, CDR2 FQNEAQ. The CDR3: CASSSGTVRTYEQYF. CDR3 DNA: TGTGCCAGCAGCTCTGGGACAGTTAGGACCTACGAGCAGTACTTC.

The chain has TRBV4-1 and TRBJ1-4; 10 bases align to TRBD1. The length of the CDR3 is 17 residues. The junction had 11 bases not matched to a gene; V was cut back by 3 bases and J by 7 bases. The germline gives CDR1 MGHRA, CDR2 YSYEKL. The CDR3 sequence: CASSQALLGTGVEKLFF. CDR3 nucleotides: TGCGCCAGCAGCCAGGCACTGCTCGGGACAGGGGTTGAAAAACTGTTTTTT.

The rearrangement uses TRBV15 and TRBJ1-3; unclear D gene. Germline CDR1 reads LNHNV; CDR2 reads YYDKDF (reference sequence). V shed 8 bases and J shed 0 bases, with 11 bases lying between them. This CDR3 is 14 amino acids long. CDR3: CATEPQNSGNTIYF. The CDR3 DNA is TGTGCCACCGAACCTCAGAACTCTGGAAACACCATATATTTT.

Only a few counts were recorded for this clone. This rearrangement joins TRBV28 to TRBJ1-2; a weak D match, TRBD1 (5 bases). Germline CDR1 reads MDHEN; CDR2 reads SYDVKM. This CDR3 spans 14 amino acids. V dropped 3 bases and J dropped 5 bases, with 13 bases sitting between them. Written as DNA, the CDR3 is TGTGCCAGCAGTTTCGGGACCCATGGGTATGGCTACACCTTC. Residues: CASSFGTHGYGYTF.

The chain employs TRBV9 and TRBJ1-1; D possibly corresponds to TRBD1 (6 bases). The CDR3 is made up of 15 amino acids. V shed 0 bases and J shed 3 bases, with 12 bases lying between them. Germline values: CDR1 SGDLS, CDR2 YYNGEE. This CDR3 reads CASSVGGGADTEAFF. The CDR3 DNA is TGTGCCAGCAGCGTAGGTGGGGGCGCCGACACTGAAGCTTTCTTT.

There are a few counts of this clone. This rearrangement joins TRBV30 to TRBJ2-2, with D uncertain. CDR3 length: 13 amino acids. CDR1 is GTSNPN, CDR2 SVGIG, per germline (reference sequence). V was clipped by 2 bases and J by 0 bases, with 4 bases between them. The chain's CDR3 is CAWSPPNTGELFF. The CDR3 nucleotides read TGTGCCTGGAGTCCACCGAACACCGGGGAGCTGTTTTTT.